This T cell receptor beta chain stems from a study of regulatory T cells in long-lasting Graves disease. For this clonotype: With a much larger clone just one base away, this may be a read error.

As to time point: persistent/refractory GD, antithyroid drugs over 5 years with positive TRAb. RNA from PBMCs was the source of the TCR library. Both iRepertoire HTBI primers and Arm-PCR of CDR3 regions were used to build the TCR beta libraries. In the original workflow: Identified segments across samples numbered some 62 TRBV and approximately 14 TRBJ. In TCRdb, the multiplex PCR reads were re-called with MiXCR into one record per CDR3 protein. For this entry, the V and J calls and clone size follow TCRdb and not the study's own pipeline. The sample shows a few hundred thousand distinct CDR3 sequences, 22% of them seen only once. The receptor comes from a female donor with Graves disease. Sample: peripheral blood mononuclear cells (PBMCs), taken when the disease was refractory, from a patient treated with antithyroid drugs.

The CDR3 bases are TGTACCAGCAGCTCTGGGGGGCGCCGCCAGCCCCAGCATTTT. This encodes CTSSSGGRRQPQHF. The chain has TRBV12-3 or TRBV12-4 and TRBJ1-5; D might be TRBD1 (6 bases). The CDR3 runs 14 residues.